The clone carrying this T cell receptor (beta chain) was observed a few times. Its matching antigen is unknown. The data are from a study of T-cell reconstitution after alpha-beta-depleted transplantation in children. Whole-study results and caveats: The high TCRbeta diversity at day 60 in some patients came from surviving recipient T cells and thymic progenitors. As was reported, about two months after transplant, alpha-beta T cells came from several hundred expanded graft clones. The main origin of T-cell counts and diversity one year after transplant was newly produced T cells.

Unique molecular identifiers featured in how the TCRbeta library was prepared. TCRdb reanalysed the PCR reads using MiXCR and keeps one entry per CDR3 protein. The sample contains fewer than 550,000 distinct CDR3 sequences, 11% of which appear only once. The TCR comes from a female patient aged 2-9 years who had a stem cell transplant for aplastic anemia, so the T cells may come from the graft donor. The sample was PBMCs, mostly from graft donor cells, taken 180 days after TCRalphabeta/CD19-depleted stem cell transplant.

For the CDR3, the DNA is TGTGCCAGCCAAACAGGTAGCACAGATACGCAGTATTTT. It is translated as CASQTGSTDTQYF. V is TRBV19 and J is TRBJ2-3; maybe TRBD1 (5 bases). The V and J ends lost 9 bases and 0 bases respectively, with 10 bases between them. CDR1 is LNHDA and CDR2 is SQIVND in the germline V gene (reference sequence). This CDR3 contains 13 residues.